The 3 T cell receptor beta chains listed next were all sequenced from one sample in a study of T-cell memory formation after mild COVID-19. MiXCR, run by TCRdb on the 5' RACE reads, gives a single entry per CDR3 protein. The sample carries under 400,000 distinct CDR3 sequences, 28% recorded once. Sample: PBMCs or a T cell subset sorted from them (not recorded which). The source of these receptors is an adult woman who had mild COVID-19 (a few samples of this study predate the infection). Cell type and time point are not known.

In its sample, this clonotype was seen a few times. The chain employs TRBV5-5 and TRBJ2-3; D is ambiguous. CDR1 is SGHKS, CDR2 YYEKEE, per germline (reference sequence). V was cut by 2 bases and J by 2 bases, with 6 bases left in between. The CDR3 has 13 amino acids. CDR3 in amino acids: CASSFQPTDTQYF. The CDR3 DNA reads TGTGCCAGCAGCTTCCAGCCCACAGATACGCAGTATTTT.

This clonotype appeared a few times. This chain connects TRBV4-1 to TRBJ1-3, with 9 nucleotides matching TRBD1. CDR3 size: 17 residues. Trimming at V came to 6 bases and at J to 2 bases, leaving 11 bases not matched to a gene. CDR1 MGHRA and CDR2 YSYEKL come from the germline V gene. For the CDR3, the DNA is TGCGCCAGCAGTCCTCGATCCGGGACAGGGACTGGAAACACCATATATTTT. As protein: CASSPRSGTGTGNTIYF.

The chain combines TRBV12-3 or TRBV12-4 with TRBJ2-3; a possible D gene is TRBD2 (5 bases). Trimming stripped 5 bases from V and 2 bases from J, with 17 bases between. The CDR3 runs to 16 residues. The CDR3 nucleotides are TGTGCCAGCAGTCCCAGACTACCGGCCCACACAGATACGCAGTATTTT. It yields the protein CASSPRLPAHTDTQYF.